The 16 T cell receptor beta chains in this list originate from one sample, sequenced in a study of cytomegalovirus exposure and HLA in healthy donors. A multiplex PCR was run with 60 Vbeta primers and 13 Jbeta primers. Profiling relied on immunoSEQ multiplex PCR, and the TCRdb table lists in-frame clones only, not all of them. This table has 90,000 to 130,000 clones, 73% appearing once. Sequencing was carried out using PBMCs. These receptors were taken from a woman aged 30 to 39 in good health and CMV-seronegative.

V gene TRBV12-1 combines with J gene TRBJ2-3; no check of the table's D call, TRBD1, against the DNA was made. TRBV12-1 is noted as a pseudogene. The CDR3 is 14 residues long. CDR3 in amino acids: CASRGRIHTDTQYF. The CDR3, as DNA: TGTGCCAGCAGGGGGCGGATACACACAGATACGCAGTATTTT.

The genes are TRBV5-1 and TRBJ1-1, with 9 bases that match TRBD1. The V gene's germline CDR1 is SGHRS and CDR2 YFSETQ. V shed 7 bases and J 3 bases; nucleotides not matched to a gene: 10. This CDR3 is 15 amino acids long. The CDR3 sequence is CASGRGQGADTEAFF. The CDR3 nucleotides read TGCGCCAGCGGTCGGGGACAGGGAGCCGACACTGAAGCTTTCTTT.

The chain uses TRBV19 and TRBJ1-5, with a weak D call TRBD1 (6 bases). The CDR3 consists of 12 residues. The V and J ends lost 6 bases and 11 bases respectively, with 14 bases between them. Germline V CDR1 and CDR2: LNHDA, SQIVND (reference sequence). The CDR3 sequence: CASSPEGGSQHF. The CDR3 coding sequence is TGTGCCAGTAGCCCGGAGGGGGGGTCCCAGCATTTT.

The V and J genes are TRBV5-1 and TRBJ2-3, with a possible D match to TRBD2 (5 bases). The CDR3 loop spans 14 amino acids. CDR1 SGHRS and CDR2 YFSETQ come from the germline V gene. V was shortened by 4 bases and J by 6 bases, with 15 bases between the two germline ends. This CDR3 is CASSRGLPGDTQYF. The CDR3 region has the DNA TGCGCCAGCAGCCGTGGACTCCCTGGGGATACGCAGTATTTT.

This sequence joins TRBV6-5 and TRBJ2-7, with 8 nucleotides matching TRBD1. Germline V gene lookup returns CDR1 MNHEY and CDR2 SVGAGI. This CDR3 comprises 15 residues. V was clipped by 6 bases and J by 3 bases; unmatched bases: 10. CDR3 coding DNA: TGTGCCAGCAGCCGCAAATGGACAGGGAGCTACGAGCAGTACTTC. The encoded protein is CASSRKWTGSYEQYF.

V usage is TRBV13 and J usage is TRBJ2-1; D unresolved. Per germline, CDR1 PRHDT and CDR2 FYEKMQ (reference sequence). CDR3 length: 16 amino acids. V was pared by 1 base and J by 0 bases, with 10 bases between. CDR3 residues: CASSLVRSSSYNEQFF. The DNA for the CDR3 is TGTGCCAGCAGCTTAGTGAGGTCGAGCTCCTACAATGAGCAGTTCTTC.

CDR3 region: CASSPGDSGNTIYF. As DNA, the CDR3 is TGTGCCAGCAGCCCGGGAGACTCTGGAAACACCATATATTTT. This rearrangement joins TRBV28 to TRBJ1-3; D gene uncertain. V was trimmed by 6 bases and J by 0 bases, leaving 9 bases between them. Germline V gene lookup returns CDR1 MDHEN and CDR2 SYDVKM. This CDR3 contains 14 residues.

CDR3 DNA: TGTGCCAGCAGCCTCCTAGTGCTGCCCTCCTACGAGCAGTACTTC. It encodes CASSLLVLPSYEQYF. This sequence joins TRBV11-2 and TRBJ2-7; no clear D. The V gene's germline CDR1 is SGHAT and CDR2 FQNNGV. The germline V and J ends were trimmed by 5 bases and 0 bases, with 14 bases remaining between them. This CDR3 comprises 15 residues.

V gene TRBV5-1 combines with J gene TRBJ2-5; 13 nucleotides line up with TRBD2. With V trimmed by 5 bases and J by 3 bases, 4 bases remained unmatched. Germline V gene data show CDR1 as SGHRS and CDR2 as YFSETQ. The CDR3 runs 15 residues. The CDR3 here is CASSFGTSGKETQYF. The CDR3 DNA reads as TGCGCCAGCAGTTTCGGGACTAGCGGGAAAGAGACCCAGTACTTC.

The chain recombines TRBV4-3 with TRBJ2-7; a possible D gene is TRBD2 (5 bases). CDR1 and CDR2 (germline): LGHNA, YSLEER. Deletions cut 0 bases from V and 4 bases from J, with 10 bases between. The CDR3 covers 14 residues. This chain's CDR3 is CASSQEAGIYEQYF. CDR3 DNA sequence: TGCGCCAGCAGCCAAGAGGCCGGGATTTACGAGCAGTACTTC.

This clone came up a few times. The rearrangement joins TRBV6-4 to TRBJ1-1; no reliable D call. The CDR3 consists of 15 residues. Deletions cut 5 bases from V and 3 bases from J, with 16 bases between. The germline gives CDR1 MRHNA, CDR2 SNTAGT. The CDR3 nucleotides are TGTGCCAGCAGTTCGGATTCTCTAGGTTACACTGAAGCTTTCTTT. Encoded protein: CASSSDSLGYTEAFF.

The chain is built from TRBV11-1 and TRBJ2-1, with 7 bases matching TRBD1. The length of the CDR3 is 15 residues. The trim removed 4 bases at V and 3 bases at J, leaving 6 bases unmatched. Germline V lookup: CDR1 SGHAT, CDR2 FQDESV (reference sequence). Here the CDR3 reads CASSSMTGNYNEQFF. Here the CDR3 DNA reads TGTGCCAGCAGCTCCATGACAGGGAACTACAATGAGCAGTTCTTC.

The chain couples TRBV5-1 to TRBJ2-3, with 7 bases that match TRBD2. Germline trimming cut 3 bases from V and 2 bases from J; bases unmatched to any gene: 6. The CDR3 spans 15 residues. CDR1 SGHRS and CDR2 YFSETQ come from the germline V gene. The CDR3 here is CASSWLADYTDTQYF. Written as DNA, the CDR3 is TGCGCCAGCAGCTGGCTAGCGGATTACACAGATACGCAGTATTTT.

This sequence joins TRBV5-1 and TRBJ2-1; D perhaps matches TRBD1 (5 bases). The CDR3 runs to 17 residues. The V gene lost 4 bases and the J gene lost 0 bases, with 17 bases spanning the gap. CDR1 and CDR2 (germline): SGHRS, YFSETQ. The CDR3: CASSAWGSQSSYNEQFF. CDR3 sequence (DNA): TGCGCCAGCAGCGCCTGGGGCTCCCAGAGCTCCTACAATGAGCAGTTCTTC.

V usage is TRBV14 and J usage is TRBJ1-1; D remains unclear. Deletions cut 1 base from V and 4 bases from J, with 22 bases between. The CDR3 contains 18 residues. Germline assignment: CDR1 SGHDN and CDR2 FVKESK. This CDR3 reads CASSQGLVWRGGSTEAFF. CDR3 nucleotides: TGTGCCAGCAGCCAAGGGTTGGTATGGCGCGGTGGATCCACTGAAGCTTTCTTT. The full variable domain, in which reference TRBV14 and TRBJ1-1 provide the parts outside the CDR3, is EAGVTQFPSHSVIEKGQTVTLRCDPISGHDNLYWYRRVMGKEIKFLLHFVKESKQDESGMPNNRFLAERTGGTYSTLKVQPAELEDSGVYFCASSQGLVWRGGSTEAFFGQGTRLTVV.

CDR3 amino acids: CASSSPGTGGPSYEQYF. The CDR3 coding sequence is TGTGCCAGCAGTAGCCCCGGGACAGGGGGCCCCTCCTACGAGCAGTACTTC. The genes are TRBV2 and TRBJ2-7, with 12 bases fitting TRBD1. Germline lookup yields CDR1 SNHLY and CDR2 FYNNEI. The CDR3 extends over 17 amino acids. J lost 0 bases, V lost 5 bases, and 8 bases had no gene match.